This TCR beta chain appears in the sequencing data of a study of blood T cell repertoires in COVID-19. Sequencing used immunoSEQ multiplex PCR; TCRdb keeps in-frame clones, though not all of them. The table records about 150,000 clones, about 88% of them present only once. The count of this clone is one. In terms of age and location, participants ranged from about 18 to 90 years and lived in about 25 US areas. Each participant's cohort was designated according to participant-reported clinical history. Donors in Cohort 3 counted as recovered after two negative PCRs, clearance, or symptom resolution. The CDR3 sequence is 17 residues long. Germline V gene lookup returns CDR1 SQVTM and CDR2 ANQGSEA. The V and J ends lost 0 bases and 3 bases respectively, with 19 bases between them.

Sequences were obtained from PBMCs or T cells enriched from blood (not recorded which). The chain uses TRBV29-1 and TRBJ2-3; possibly TRBD1 for D (5 bases). This receptor was obtained from a man aged 45 to 65 who had recovered from COVID-19. CDR3 sequence (DNA): TGCAGCGTTGAAGATCCCCTTGGATCAGGGCGTACAGATACGCAGTATTTT. Protein product: CSVEDPLGSGRTDTQYF.